Each of the 25 T cell receptor beta chains below was sequenced from the same sample in a study of T cell repertoires in cytomegalovirus infection. MiXCR, applied by TCRdb to the reads, yields one record per CDR3 protein. The sample has about 770,000 distinct CDR3 sequences, just under 30% seen once. No cognate antigen is known for these TCRs. The sample here was cultured CD8+ T cells from PBMCs, taken from culture after CMV antigen stimulation. Receptors were obtained from a human donor in good health (CMV status not recorded). Some clones in this sample may be carry-over from other donors' samples.

In this sample, this clonotype turned up a few times. This chain connects TRBV7-9 to TRBJ2-1, with D possibly matching TRBD1 (6 bases). Germline V gene sequence: CDR1 SEHNR, CDR2 FQNEAQ (reference sequence). The V gene lost 4 bases and the J gene lost 4 bases, with 11 bases spanning the gap. This CDR3 has 14 amino acids. The CDR3 DNA follows: TGTGCCAGCAGCTCGGGACATATTTACAATGAGCAGTTCTTC. This codes for CASSSGHIYNEQFF.

CDR3 protein: CASRAFSPSYNEQFF. The CDR3, as DNA: TGTGCCAGTAGGGCTTTCTCCCCTTCCTACAATGAGCAGTTCTTC. V and J are TRBV19 and TRBJ2-1; the D is unclear. Per germline, CDR1 LNHDA and CDR2 SQIVND (reference sequence). Trimming cost V 6 bases and J 1 base, with 13 bases left between them. The CDR3 consists of 15 residues.

This clonotype has ten or more counts. This chain uses TRBV9 with TRBJ2-1; D unclear. Germline assignment: CDR1 SGDLS and CDR2 YYNGEE. There are 14 residues in the CDR3. Deletions cut 0 bases from V and 0 bases from J, with 4 bases between. The CDR3 DNA is TGTGCCAGCAGCGTAGGGAGCTCCTACAATGAGCAGTTCTTC. This translates into CASSVGSSYNEQFF. The full variable domain, with the rest looked up from reference TRBV9 and TRBJ2-1, is DSGVTQTPKHLITATGQRVTLRCSPRSGDLSVYWYQQSLDQGLQFLIQYYNGEERAKGNILERFSAQQFPDLHSELNLSSLELGDSALYFCASSVGSSYNEQFFGPGTRLTVL.

The chain links TRBV7-6 to TRBJ2-2; D remains ambiguous. Germline lookup yields CDR1 SGHVS and CDR2 FNYEAQ. V dropped 1 base and J dropped 4 bases, with 10 bases sitting between them. This CDR3 contains 15 residues. CDR3 region: CASSLGRLGTGELFF. The CDR3 DNA sequence: TGTGCCAGCAGCTTAGGGCGCCTTGGCACCGGGGAGCTGTTTTTT.

The chain has TRBV7-3 and TRBJ1-3, with 8 bases fitting TRBD1. Germline loops: CDR1 SGHTA, CDR2 FQGTGA. The V and J ends lost 5 bases and 0 bases, in that order; junction bases with no gene match: 3. CDR3 length: 15 amino acids. CDR3 DNA: TGTGCCAGCAGCCATACAGGGGGCTCTGGAAACACCATATATTTT. As protein: CASSHTGGSGNTIYF.

J is TRBJ1-2 and V is TRBV20-1, with TRBD1 matching over 8 bases. CDR3 length equals 15 residues. Germline V CDR1 and CDR2: DFQATT, SNEGSKA (reference sequence). The V segment lost 0 bases and the J segment 0 bases; nucleotides outside the gene matches: 3. DNA of the CDR3: TGCAGTGCTAGAGACGACAGGGGAGCTAACTATGGCTACACCTTC. It specifies CSARDDRGANYGYTF.

This chain connects TRBV27 to TRBJ1-1, with 7 nucleotides matching TRBD1. The CDR3 covers 14 residues. Germline assignment: CDR1 MNHEY and CDR2 SMNVEV (reference sequence). The V segment lost 6 bases and the J segment 1 base; nucleotides outside the gene matches: 5. CDR3 sequence: CASSWDSKNTEAFF. Written as DNA, the CDR3 is TGTGCCAGCAGCTGGGACAGCAAGAACACTGAAGCTTTCTTT.

This clonotype was detected only once. Sequence at one end of the junction differs from germline and may be a read error. The rearrangement joins TRBV11-2 to TRBJ1-2, with 8 bases aligning to TRBD1. The V gene's germline CDR1 is SGHAT and CDR2 FQNNGV. The CDR3 sequence is 13 residues long. The DNA for the CDR3 is TGTGCCAGCAGCTCGTGGGGACAGGATTCCTTCGCCTTC. It translates to CASSSWGQDSFAF. The full variable domain, rest sourced from reference TRBV11-2 and TRBJ1-2, is EAGVAQSPRYKIIEKRQSVAFWCNPISGHATLYWYQQILGQGPKLLIQFQNNGVVDDSQLPKDRFSAERLKGVDSTLKIQPAKLEDSAVYLCASSSWGQDSFAFGSGTRLTVV.

This chain links TRBV24-1 with TRBJ2-2, with D unresolved. Germline values: CDR1 KGHDR, CDR2 SFDVKD. The V gene lost 3 bases and the J gene lost 1 base, with 5 bases spanning the gap. CDR3 length equals 14 residues. The CDR3 sequence: CATSDVRNTGELFF. CDR3 coding DNA: TGTGCCACCAGTGATGTAAGGAACACCGGGGAGCTGTTTTTT.

The chain employs TRBV7-9 and TRBJ2-7, with unresolved D. The CDR3 has 13 residues. Germline V gives CDR1 SEHNR, CDR2 FQNEAQ (reference sequence). With 5 bases removed from V and 5 bases from J, the gap between germline ends came to 13 bases. CDR3 sequence: CASSRRGRDEQYV. Written as DNA, the CDR3 is TGTGCCAGCAGCCGACGTGGTAGGGACGAGCAGTACGTC.

This clonotype was seen ten or more times. V usage is TRBV7-9 and J usage is TRBJ2-7; D is ambiguous. Germline CDR1 SEHNR, CDR2 FQNEAQ (reference sequence). This CDR3 spans 15 amino acids. V lost 11 bases and J lost 2, with 22 bases in between. The CDR3 here is CASSLDPRPPYEQYF. CDR3 DNA sequence: TGTGCCTCCAGCCTAGACCCCAGGCCGCCCTACGAGCAGTACTTC.

The chain combines TRBV2 with TRBJ2-1; 11 bases map to TRBD2. CDR3 length: 17 amino acids. CDR1 and CDR2 from the germline V gene are SNHLY and FYNNEI. With 6 bases clipped from V and 0 bases from J, the junction kept 7 bases outside the gene matches. The chain's CDR3 is CASSHSTSGTSYNEQFF. The CDR3 DNA reads as TGTGCCAGCAGCCATTCGACTAGCGGGACCTCCTACAATGAGCAGTTCTTC.

In its sample, this clonotype was seen a few times. The J gene is TRBJ2-4, the V gene TRBV2, with TRBD2 matching 8 bases. The CDR3 runs 16 residues. V lost 4 bases, J lost 0 bases, and 5 bases stayed unmatched. From germline, CDR1 is SNHLY and CDR2 FYNNEI. The CDR3 loop reads CASSGLAGIAKNIQYF. The CDR3 nucleotides are TGTGCCAGCAGTGGCTTAGCGGGGATAGCCAAAAACATTCAGTACTTC.

This clonotype was picked up a small number of times. The chain recombines TRBV2 with TRBJ2-1; no firm D call. V was pared by 8 bases and J by 4 bases, with 12 bases between. Looked up from germline, CDR1 is SNHLY and CDR2 is FYNNEI. CDR3 length equals 13 residues. The CDR3 DNA reads as TGTGCCAGCGGGCCGGCGGCATACAATGAGCAGTTCTTC. Its translation is CASGPAAYNEQFF. Full variable domain (missing parts from reference TRBV2 and TRBJ2-1): EPEVTQTPSHQVTQMGQEVILRCVPISNHLYFYWYRQILGQKVEFLVSFYNNEISEKSEIFDDQFSVERPDGSNFTLKIRSTKLEDSAMYFCASGPAAYNEQFFGPGTRLTVL.

The V and J genes are TRBV7-9 and TRBJ1-4, with D possibly being TRBD1 (5 bases). V was clipped by 1 base and J by 7 bases, with 13 bases between them. This CDR3 spans 15 amino acids. Germline V gives CDR1 SEHNR, CDR2 FQNEAQ (reference sequence). The CDR3 bases are TGTGCCAGCAGCTTAGATCGGGGGGAAGGTGAAAAACTGTTTTTT. Residues: CASSLDRGEGEKLFF.

This clonotype was observed a few times. The rearrangement links TRBV5-6 to TRBJ2-7, with TRBD2 matching over 9 bases. This CDR3 spans 16 amino acids. The germline V gene has CDR1 SGHDT and CDR2 YYEEEE. Germline trimming cut 3 bases from V and 5 bases from J; bases unmatched to any gene: 12. CDR3 loop: CASSSLAGQGHHEQYF. DNA of the CDR3: TGTGCCAGCAGCTCCCTAGCGGGGCAGGGGCACCACGAGCAGTACTTC.

This clonotype has only a few counts. The chain couples TRBV6-5 to TRBJ2-3; the D gene could be TRBD1 or TRBD2 (6 bases each). Germline loops: CDR1 MNHEY, CDR2 SVGAGI. The CDR3 covers 18 residues. V was shortened by 0 bases and J by 3 bases, with 19 bases between the two germline ends. CDR3 DNA: TGTGCCAGCAGTTACTCGATCTGGGGGGCGCGAGGGACAGATACGCAGTATTTT. The encoded protein is CASSYSIWGARGTDTQYF.

This clonotype occurred a few times. The chain recombines TRBV7-9 with TRBJ1-2; 7 bases match TRBD1. This CDR3 region has 15 residues. Trimming removed 5 bases from V and 0 bases from J; junction bases left unmatched: 6. From germline, CDR1 is SEHNR and CDR2 FQNEAQ (reference sequence). DNA of the CDR3: TGTGCCAGCAGCATCCGGGACAGCACTAACTATGGCTACACCTTC. It yields the protein CASSIRDSTNYGYTF.

This clonotype was observed many times. The chain links TRBV6-1 to TRBJ2-1, with TRBD2 identical over 11 bases. With 3 bases clipped from V and 1 base from J, the junction kept 2 bases outside the gene matches. This CDR3 comprises 16 residues. CDR1 and CDR2 (germline): MNHNS, SASEGT. The CDR3 here is CASSDIAGGSYNEQFF. In DNA form, the CDR3 reads TGTGCCAGCAGTGATATAGCGGGGGGGTCCTACAATGAGCAGTTCTTC.

The CDR3 DNA follows: TGTGCCAGCAGTAAGGACGGCAGCTCTGGAAACACCATATATTTT. As protein: CASSKDGSSGNTIYF. The chain carries TRBV5-5 and TRBJ1-3; D unresolved. The CDR3 has 15 amino acids. Germline V lookup: CDR1 SGHKS, CDR2 YYEKEE (reference sequence). Deletions cut 5 bases from V and 0 bases from J, with 12 bases between.

The gene calls are TRBV9 and TRBJ2-7, with D perhaps matching TRBD2 (5 bases). Germline-derived CDR1 and CDR2 are SGDLS and YYNGEE. The V end was cut by 6 bases, the J end by 0 bases, with 10 bases between. This CDR3 has 13 amino acids. In DNA, the CDR3 is TGTGCCAGCAACACGGGGAGCTCCTACGAGCAGTACTTC. This gives the protein CASNTGSSYEQYF.

A note on this clonotype: Just one base apart from a much larger clone, this may be a read error. The rearrangement uses TRBV7-9 and TRBJ1-1, with D unresolved. This CDR3 spans 17 amino acids. The germline CDR1 and CDR2 sequences are SEHNR and FQNEAQ (reference sequence). The CDR3: CASSPQPPPGMNTEALF. In nucleotides, the CDR3 is TGTGCCAGCAGCCCTCAGCCTCCTCCCGGGATGAACACTGAAGCTTTATTT.

This clonotype was counted between two and nine times. This rearrangement joins TRBV7-4 to TRBJ1-1; the D gene is possibly TRBD1 (5 bases). CDR3 size: 13 residues. Germline V gives CDR1 SGHVT, CDR2 SQSDAQ. Trimming took off 5 bases at V and 6 bases at J, with 13 bases between the two ends. The CDR3 here is CASSPRDVAEAFF. The CDR3 DNA reads as TGTGCCAGCAGCCCCAGGGATGTCGCTGAAGCTTTCTTT. The full variable domain, rest sourced from reference TRBV7-4 and TRBJ1-1, is GAGVSQSPRYKVAKRGRDVALRCDSISGHVTLYWYRQTLGQGSEVLTYSQSDAQRDKSGRPSGRFSAERPERSVSTLKIQRTEQGDSAVYLCASSPRDVAEAFFGQGTRLTVV.

Here the CDR3 reads CASSITGGHYNEQFF. The CDR3 region has the DNA TGTGCCAGCAGCATTACAGGGGGTCACTACAATGAGCAGTTCTTC. This chain connects TRBV9 to TRBJ2-1, with TRBD1 identical over 8 bases. The CDR3 has 15 residues. The germline gives CDR1 SGDLS, CDR2 YYNGEE. Unmatched junction bases numbered 6, after V lost 4 bases and J lost 3 bases.

The J gene is TRBJ2-3, the V gene TRBV6-1, with D perhaps matching TRBD2 (5 bases). V was clipped by 1 base and J by 3 bases, with 8 bases between them. Germline V lookup: CDR1 MNHNS, CDR2 SASEGT. The length of the CDR3 is 14 residues. CDR3 amino acids: CASSEDEGTDTQYF. CDR3 coding DNA: TGTGCCAGCAGTGAAGACGAGGGAACAGATACGCAGTATTTT.